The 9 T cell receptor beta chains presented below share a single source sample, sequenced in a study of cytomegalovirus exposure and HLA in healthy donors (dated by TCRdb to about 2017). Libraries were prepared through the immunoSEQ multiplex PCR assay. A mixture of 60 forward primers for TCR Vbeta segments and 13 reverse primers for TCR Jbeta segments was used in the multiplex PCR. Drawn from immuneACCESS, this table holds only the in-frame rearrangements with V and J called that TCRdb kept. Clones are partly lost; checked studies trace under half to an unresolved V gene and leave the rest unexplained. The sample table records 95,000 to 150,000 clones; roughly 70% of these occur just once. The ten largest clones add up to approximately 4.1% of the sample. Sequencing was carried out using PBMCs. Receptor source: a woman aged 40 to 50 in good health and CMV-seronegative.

The CDR3 DNA reads TGTGCCAGCAGCTTACTGAAGGGGTTGGACACTGAAGCTTTCTTT. Protein sequence: CASSLLKGLDTEAFF. V is TRBV7-8 and J is TRBJ1-1; a possible D gene is TRBD1 (5 bases). Trimming cost V 2 bases and J 3 bases, with 13 bases left between them. The CDR3 sequence is 15 residues long. Germline CDR1 SGHVS, CDR2 FQNEAQ.

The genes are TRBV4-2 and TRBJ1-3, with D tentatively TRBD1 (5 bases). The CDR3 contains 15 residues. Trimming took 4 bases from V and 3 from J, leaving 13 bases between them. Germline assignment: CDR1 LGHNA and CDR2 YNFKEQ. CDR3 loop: CASSRGRAVGNTIYF. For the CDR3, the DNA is TGTGCCAGCAGCCGCGGCAGGGCTGTTGGAAACACCATATATTTT.

The DNA for the CDR3 is TGTGCCAGCAGTTTACACACACAGGGGGTTGGTGAAAAACTGTTTTTT. Protein product: CASSLHTQGVGEKLFF. J is TRBJ1-4 and V is TRBV27, with 8 positions matching TRBD1. The CDR3 length is 16 residues. The V segment lost 2 bases and the J segment 7 bases; nucleotides outside the gene matches: 9. The germline V gene encodes CDR1 MNHEY and CDR2 SMNVEV (reference sequence).

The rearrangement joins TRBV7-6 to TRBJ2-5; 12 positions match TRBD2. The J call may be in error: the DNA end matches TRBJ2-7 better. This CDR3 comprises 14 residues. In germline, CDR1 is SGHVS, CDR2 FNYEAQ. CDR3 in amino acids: CASSLGTSGHEQYF. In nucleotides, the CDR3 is TGTGCCAGCAGCCTCGGGACTAGCGGGCACGAGCAGTACTTC.

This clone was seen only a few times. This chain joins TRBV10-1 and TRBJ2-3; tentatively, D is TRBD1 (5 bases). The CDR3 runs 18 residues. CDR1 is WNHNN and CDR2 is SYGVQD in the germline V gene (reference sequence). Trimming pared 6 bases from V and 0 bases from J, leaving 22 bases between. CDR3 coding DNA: TGCGCCAGCAGATCTCGAGTAGACAGTAGGGAAAGCACAGATACGCAGTATTTT. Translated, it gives CASRSRVDSRESTDTQYF.

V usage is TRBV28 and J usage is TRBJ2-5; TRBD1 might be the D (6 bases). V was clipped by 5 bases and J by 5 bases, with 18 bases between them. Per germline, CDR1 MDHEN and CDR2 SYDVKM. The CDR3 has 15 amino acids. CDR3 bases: TGTGCCAGCAGTCCCTACGCAGGGGCGGAGGAGACCCAGTACTTC. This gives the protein CASSPYAGAEETQYF.

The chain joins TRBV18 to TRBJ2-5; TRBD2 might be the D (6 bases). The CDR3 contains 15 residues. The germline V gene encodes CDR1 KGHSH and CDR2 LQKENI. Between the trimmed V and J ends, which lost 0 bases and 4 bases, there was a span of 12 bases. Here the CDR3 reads CASSPPGGAGETQYF. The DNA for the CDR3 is TGTGCCAGCTCACCACCGGGAGGCGCGGGAGAGACCCAGTACTTC. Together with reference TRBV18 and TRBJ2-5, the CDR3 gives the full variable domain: NAGVMQNPRHLVRRRGQEARLRCSPMKGHSHVYWYRQLPEEGLKFMVYLQKENIIDESGMPKERFSAEFPKEGPSILRIQQVVRGDSAAYFCASSPPGGAGETQYFGPGTRLLVL.

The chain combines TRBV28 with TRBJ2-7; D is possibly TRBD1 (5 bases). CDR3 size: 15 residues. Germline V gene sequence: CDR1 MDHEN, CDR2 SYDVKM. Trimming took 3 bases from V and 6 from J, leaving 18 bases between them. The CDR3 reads CASSFSLGRVSEQYF. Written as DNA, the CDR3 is TGTGCCAGCAGTTTCTCTTTGGGCAGGGTAAGCGAGCAGTACTTC.

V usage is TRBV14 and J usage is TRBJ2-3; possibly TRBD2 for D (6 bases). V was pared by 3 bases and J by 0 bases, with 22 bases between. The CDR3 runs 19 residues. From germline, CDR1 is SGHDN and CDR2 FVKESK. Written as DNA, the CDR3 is TGTGCCAGCAGCCAGGGGGGACTCTTGTTATGGACTAGCACAGATACGCAGTATTTT. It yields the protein CASSQGGLLLWTSTDTQYF.